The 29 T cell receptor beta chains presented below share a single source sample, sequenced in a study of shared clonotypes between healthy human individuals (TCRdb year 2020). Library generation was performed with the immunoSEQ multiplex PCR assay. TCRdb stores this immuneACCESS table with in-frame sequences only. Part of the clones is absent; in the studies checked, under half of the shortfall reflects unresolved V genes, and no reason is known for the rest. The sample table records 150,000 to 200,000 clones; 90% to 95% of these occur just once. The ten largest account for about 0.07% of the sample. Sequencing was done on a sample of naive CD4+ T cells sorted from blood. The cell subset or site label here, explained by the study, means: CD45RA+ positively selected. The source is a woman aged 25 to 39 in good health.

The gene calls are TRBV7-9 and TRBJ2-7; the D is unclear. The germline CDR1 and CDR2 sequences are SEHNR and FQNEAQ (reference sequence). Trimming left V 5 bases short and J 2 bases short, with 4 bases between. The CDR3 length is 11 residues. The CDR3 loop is CASSRTYEQYF. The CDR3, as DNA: TGTGCCAGCAGCCGTACCTACGAGCAGTACTTC. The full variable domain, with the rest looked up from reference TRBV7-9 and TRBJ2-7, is DTGVSQNPRHKITKRGQNVTFRCDPISEHNRLYWYRQTLGQGPEFLTYFQNEAQLEKSRLLSDRFSAERPKGSFSTLEIQRTEQGDSAMYLCASSRTYEQYFGPGTRLTVT.

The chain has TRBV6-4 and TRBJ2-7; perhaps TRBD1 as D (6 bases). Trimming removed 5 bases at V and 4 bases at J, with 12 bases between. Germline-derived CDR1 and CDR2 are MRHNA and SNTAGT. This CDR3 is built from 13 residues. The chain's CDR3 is CASSTGHLYEQYF. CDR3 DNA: TGTGCCAGCAGTACGGGACACTTATACGAGCAGTACTTC.

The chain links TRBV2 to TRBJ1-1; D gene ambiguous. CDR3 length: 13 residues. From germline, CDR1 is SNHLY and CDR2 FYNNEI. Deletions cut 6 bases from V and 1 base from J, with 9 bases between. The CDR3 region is CASRRTENTEAFF. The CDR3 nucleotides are TGTGCCAGCAGACGGACGGAGAACACTGAAGCTTTCTTT. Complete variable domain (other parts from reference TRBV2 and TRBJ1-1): EPEVTQTPSHQVTQMGQEVILRCVPISNHLYFYWYRQILGQKVEFLVSFYNNEISEKSEIFDDQFSVERPDGSNFTLKIRSTKLEDSAMYFCASRRTENTEAFFGQGTRLTVV.

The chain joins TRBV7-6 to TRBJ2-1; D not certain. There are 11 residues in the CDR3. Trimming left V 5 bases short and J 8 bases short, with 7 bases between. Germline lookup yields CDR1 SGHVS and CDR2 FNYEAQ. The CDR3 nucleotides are TGTGCCAGCAGCATTAGCTATGAGCAGTTCTTC. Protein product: CASSISYEQFF.

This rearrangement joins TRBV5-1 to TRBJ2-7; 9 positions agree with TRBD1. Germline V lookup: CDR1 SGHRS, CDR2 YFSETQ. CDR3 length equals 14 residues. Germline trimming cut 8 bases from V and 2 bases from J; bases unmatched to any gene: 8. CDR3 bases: TGCGCCAGTCCAACCGGGACAGGGCCCTACGAGCAGTACTTC. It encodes CASPTGTGPYEQYF.

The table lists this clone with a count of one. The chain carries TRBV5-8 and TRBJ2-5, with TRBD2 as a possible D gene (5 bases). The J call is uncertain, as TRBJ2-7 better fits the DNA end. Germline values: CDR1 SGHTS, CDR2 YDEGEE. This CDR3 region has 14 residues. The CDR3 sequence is CASSLGLFSYEQYF. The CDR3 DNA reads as TGTGCCAGCAGTTTAGGACTGTTTTCCTACGAGCAGTACTTC.

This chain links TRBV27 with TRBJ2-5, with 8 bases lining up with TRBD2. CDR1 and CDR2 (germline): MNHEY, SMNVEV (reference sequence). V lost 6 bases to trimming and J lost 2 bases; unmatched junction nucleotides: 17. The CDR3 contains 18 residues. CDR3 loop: CASSPGVSGRRWQETQYF. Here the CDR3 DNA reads TGTGCCAGCAGCCCGGGGGTAAGCGGGAGAAGGTGGCAAGAGACCCAGTACTTC.

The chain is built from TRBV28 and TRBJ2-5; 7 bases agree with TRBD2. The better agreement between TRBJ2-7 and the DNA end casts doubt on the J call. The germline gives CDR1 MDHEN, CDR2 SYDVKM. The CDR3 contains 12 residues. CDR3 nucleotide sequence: TGTGCCAGCAGTAGCGGGGTTTACGAGCAGTACTTC. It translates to CASSSGVYEQYF.

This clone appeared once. The CDR3 here is CSVSGQAYEQYF. Written as DNA, the CDR3 is TGCAGCGTTTCCGGACAGGCCTACGAGCAGTACTTC. The chain couples TRBV29-1 to TRBJ2-7, with 7 bases identical to TRBD1. Unmatched junction bases numbered 3, after V lost 5 bases and J lost 2 bases. Germline V gives CDR1 SQVTM, CDR2 ANQGSEA. The length of the CDR3 is 12 residues.

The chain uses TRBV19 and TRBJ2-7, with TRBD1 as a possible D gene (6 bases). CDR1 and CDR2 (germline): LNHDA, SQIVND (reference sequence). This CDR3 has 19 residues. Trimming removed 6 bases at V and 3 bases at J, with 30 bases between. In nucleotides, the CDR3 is TGTGCCAGTAGCGAACTTGTGTTGACAGGTCGACACTACCGCTACGAGCAGTACTTC. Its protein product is CASSELVLTGRHYRYEQYF.

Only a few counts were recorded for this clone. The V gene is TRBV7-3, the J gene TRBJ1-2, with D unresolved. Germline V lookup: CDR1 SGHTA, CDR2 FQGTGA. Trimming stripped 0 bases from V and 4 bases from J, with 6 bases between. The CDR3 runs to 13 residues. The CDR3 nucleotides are TGTGCCAGCAGCTTAACAGAGTCCTATGGCTACACCTTC. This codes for CASSLTESYGYTF.

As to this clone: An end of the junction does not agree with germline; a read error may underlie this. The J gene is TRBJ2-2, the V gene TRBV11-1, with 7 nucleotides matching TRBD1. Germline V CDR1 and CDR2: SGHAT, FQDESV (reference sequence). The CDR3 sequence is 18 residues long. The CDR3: CASSSPPGQPSNTRELFF. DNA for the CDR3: TGTGCCAGCAGCTCACCGCCGGGACAGCCCTCGAACACCAGGGAGCTGTTTTTT. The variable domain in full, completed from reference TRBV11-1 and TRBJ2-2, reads EAEVAQSPRYKITEKSQAVAFWCDPISGHATLYWYRQILGQGPELLVQFQDESVVDDSQLPKDRFSAERLKGVDSTLKIQPAELGDSAMYLCASSSPPGQPSNTRELFFGEGSRLTVL.

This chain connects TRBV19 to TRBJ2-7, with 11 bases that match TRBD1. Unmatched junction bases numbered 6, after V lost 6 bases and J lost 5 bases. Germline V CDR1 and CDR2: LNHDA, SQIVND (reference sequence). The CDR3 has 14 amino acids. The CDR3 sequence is CASRPGQGVNEQYF. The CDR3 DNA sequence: TGTGCCAGTAGACCGGGACAGGGGGTAAACGAGCAGTACTTC.

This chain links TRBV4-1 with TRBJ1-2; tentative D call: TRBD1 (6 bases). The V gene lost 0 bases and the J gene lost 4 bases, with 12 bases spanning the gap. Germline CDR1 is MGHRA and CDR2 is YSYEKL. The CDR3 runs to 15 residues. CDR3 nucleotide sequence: TGCGCCAGCAGCCAAGATCGGGGGGCACTCTATGGCTACACCTTC. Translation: CASSQDRGALYGYTF.

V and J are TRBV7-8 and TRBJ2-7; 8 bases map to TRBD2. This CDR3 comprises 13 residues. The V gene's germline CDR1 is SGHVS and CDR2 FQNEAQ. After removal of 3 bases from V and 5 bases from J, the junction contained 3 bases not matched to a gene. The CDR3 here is CASSFGGAHEQYF. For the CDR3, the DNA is TGTGCCAGCAGCTTCGGGGGGGCCCACGAGCAGTACTTC.

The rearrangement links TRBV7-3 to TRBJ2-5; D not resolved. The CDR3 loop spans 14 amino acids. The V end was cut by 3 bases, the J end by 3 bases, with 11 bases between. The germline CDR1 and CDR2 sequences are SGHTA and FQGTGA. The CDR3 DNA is TGTGCCAGCAGCTTTACGGGCCAGGAAGAGACCCAGTACTTC. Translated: CASSFTGQEETQYF.

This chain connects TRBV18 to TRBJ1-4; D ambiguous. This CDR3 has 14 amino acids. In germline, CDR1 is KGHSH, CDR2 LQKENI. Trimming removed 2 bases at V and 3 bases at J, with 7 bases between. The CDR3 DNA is TGTGCCAGCTCACCAGGGATAGCTAATGAAAAACTGTTTTTT. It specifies CASSPGIANEKLFF.

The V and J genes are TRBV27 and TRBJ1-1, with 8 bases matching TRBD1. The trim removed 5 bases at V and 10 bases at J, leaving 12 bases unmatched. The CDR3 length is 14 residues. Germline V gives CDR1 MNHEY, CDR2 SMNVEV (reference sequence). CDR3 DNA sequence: TGTGCCAGCAGTCCCCAATGGACAGGGTTCGGAGCTTTCTTT. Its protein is CASSPQWTGFGAFF.

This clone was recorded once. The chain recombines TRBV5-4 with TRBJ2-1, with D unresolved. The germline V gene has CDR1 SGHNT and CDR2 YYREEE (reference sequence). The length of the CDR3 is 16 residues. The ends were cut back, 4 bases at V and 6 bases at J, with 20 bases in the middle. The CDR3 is CASSHGGIVVRNEQFF. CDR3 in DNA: TGTGCCAGCAGCCACGGCGGCATCGTGGTCCGCAATGAGCAGTTCTTC.

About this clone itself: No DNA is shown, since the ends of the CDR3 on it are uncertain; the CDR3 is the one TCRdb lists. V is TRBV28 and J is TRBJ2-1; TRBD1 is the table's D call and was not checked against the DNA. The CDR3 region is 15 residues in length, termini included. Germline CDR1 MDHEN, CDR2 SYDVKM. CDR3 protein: CASSSSADSYNEQFF.

The CDR3 sequence is CASSLQGDTEAFF. The CDR3 DNA follows: TGTGCCAGCAGCTTGCAGGGCGATACTGAAGCTTTCTTT. The chain combines TRBV7-9 with TRBJ1-1, with D maybe TRBD1 (5 bases). Per the germline V gene, CDR1 is SEHNR and CDR2 is FQNEAQ (reference sequence). Trimming shortened V by 3 bases and J by 5 bases, and 10 bases separated the two germline ends. The CDR3 has 13 amino acids. The full variable domain, with the rest looked up from reference TRBV7-9 and TRBJ1-1, is DTGVSQNPRHKITKRGQNVTFRCDPISEHNRLYWYRQTLGQGPEFLTYFQNEAQLEKSRLLSDRFSAERPKGSFSTLEIQRTEQGDSAMYLCASSLQGDTEAFFGQGTRLTVV.

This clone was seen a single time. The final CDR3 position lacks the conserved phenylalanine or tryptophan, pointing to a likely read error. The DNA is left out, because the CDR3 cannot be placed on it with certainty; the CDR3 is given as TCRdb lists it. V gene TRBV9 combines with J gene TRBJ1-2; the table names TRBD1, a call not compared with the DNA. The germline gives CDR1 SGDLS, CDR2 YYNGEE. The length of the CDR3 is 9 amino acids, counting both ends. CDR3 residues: CASSVGGQC.

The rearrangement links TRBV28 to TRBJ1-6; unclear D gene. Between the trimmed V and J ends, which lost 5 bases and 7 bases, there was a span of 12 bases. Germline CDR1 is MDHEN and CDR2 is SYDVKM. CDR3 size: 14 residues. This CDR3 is CASSPHDTNSPLHF. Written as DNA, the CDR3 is TGTGCCAGCAGTCCCCACGACACGAATTCACCCCTCCACTTT.

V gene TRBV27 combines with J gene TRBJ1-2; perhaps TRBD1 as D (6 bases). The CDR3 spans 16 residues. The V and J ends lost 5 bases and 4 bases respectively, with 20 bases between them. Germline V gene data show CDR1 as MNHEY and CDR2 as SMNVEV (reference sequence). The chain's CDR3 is CASSPQFQGGRYGYTF. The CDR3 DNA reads TGTGCCAGCAGTCCACAGTTCCAAGGGGGGCGCTATGGCTACACCTTC.

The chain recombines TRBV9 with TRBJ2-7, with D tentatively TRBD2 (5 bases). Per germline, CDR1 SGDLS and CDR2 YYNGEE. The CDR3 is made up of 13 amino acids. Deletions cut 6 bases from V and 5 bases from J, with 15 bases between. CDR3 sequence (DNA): TGTGCCAGCACGGGGTCTGAATATAACGAGCAGTACTTC. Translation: CASTGSEYNEQYF.

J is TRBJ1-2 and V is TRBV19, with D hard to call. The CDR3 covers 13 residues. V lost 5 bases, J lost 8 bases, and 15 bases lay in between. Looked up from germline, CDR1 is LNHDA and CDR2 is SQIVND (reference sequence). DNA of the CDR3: TGTGCCAGTAGTGTTTCTCGGACGGAAGGCTACACCTTC. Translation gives CASSVSRTEGYTF.

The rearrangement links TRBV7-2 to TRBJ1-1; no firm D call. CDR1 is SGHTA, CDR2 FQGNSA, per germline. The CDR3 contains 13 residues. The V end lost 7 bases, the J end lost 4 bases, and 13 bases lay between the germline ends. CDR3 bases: TGTGCCAGCAAACAGACTGAGGGCACTGAAGCTTTCTTT. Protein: CASKQTEGTEAFF.

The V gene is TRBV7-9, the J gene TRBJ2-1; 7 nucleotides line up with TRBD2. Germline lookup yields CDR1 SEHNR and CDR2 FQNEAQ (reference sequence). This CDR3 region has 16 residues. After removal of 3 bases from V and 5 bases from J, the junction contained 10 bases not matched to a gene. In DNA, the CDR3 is TGTGCCAGCAGCTTGTTAGGCGGGACTACCGACAATGAGCAGTTCTTC. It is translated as CASSLLGGTTDNEQFF.

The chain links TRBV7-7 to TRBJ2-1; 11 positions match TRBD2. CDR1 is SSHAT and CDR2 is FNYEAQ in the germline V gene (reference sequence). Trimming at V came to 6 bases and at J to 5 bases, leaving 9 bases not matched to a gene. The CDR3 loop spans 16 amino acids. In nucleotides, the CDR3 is TGTGCCAGCAGTTCTAGCGGACTAGCGGGCCACAATGAGCAGTTCTTC. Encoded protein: CASSSSGLAGHNEQFF.